The 31 T cell receptor beta chains below all came from one sample that was sequenced in a study of T cells in narcolepsy. Assay: immunoSEQ multiplex PCR; the TCRdb copy retains only in-frame clones and omits some. This table holds approximately 9,400 clones, 65% to 80% found once. Sequences were obtained from CD45RA- memory CD8+ T cells from PBMCs. The source is a human donor with narcolepsy.

The chain has TRBV2 and TRBJ1-3; D gene ambiguous. V lost 4 bases, J lost 0 bases, and 13 bases lay in between. This CDR3 has 16 amino acids. Per the germline V gene, CDR1 is SNHLY and CDR2 is FYNNEI. CDR3 DNA: TGTGCCAGCAGTGCCCAAACACCCCGCTCTGGAAACACCATATATTTT. This sequence encodes CASSAQTPRSGNTIYF. Full variable domain (rest looked up from reference TRBV2 and TRBJ1-3): EPEVTQTPSHQVTQMGQEVILRCVPISNHLYFYWYRQILGQKVEFLVSFYNNEISEKSEIFDDQFSVERPDGSNFTLKIRSTKLEDSAMYFCASSAQTPRSGNTIYFGEGSWLTVV.

This chain joins TRBV18 and TRBJ1-1, with D possibly being TRBD1 (6 bases). The V end was cut by 8 bases, the J end by 1 base, with 14 bases between. The CDR3 spans 14 residues. Germline CDR1 and CDR2: KGHSH and LQKENI. CDR3 sequence: CASIQGGPNTEAFF. The CDR3 bases are TGTGCCAGCATACAGGGTGGTCCGAACACTGAAGCTTTCTTT.

The V and J genes are TRBV7-3 and TRBJ2-1, with 10 bases aligning to TRBD1. Unmatched junction bases numbered 7, after V lost 4 bases and J lost 7 bases. Per germline, CDR1 SGHTA and CDR2 FQGTGA. The CDR3 has 15 residues. Here the CDR3 reads CASSSRDRGMNEQFF. The DNA for the CDR3 is TGTGCCAGCAGCTCCAGGGACAGGGGAATGAATGAGCAGTTCTTC.

The V gene is TRBV27, the J gene TRBJ2-1; the D gene is possibly TRBD1 (6 bases). Trimming took 4 bases from V and 5 from J, leaving 12 bases between them. The CDR3 covers 14 residues. Germline-derived CDR1 and CDR2 are MNHEY and SMNVEV (reference sequence). CDR3 region: CASSYPGAHNEQFF. As DNA, the CDR3 is TGTGCCAGCAGTTACCCAGGGGCCCACAATGAGCAGTTCTTC.

The chain combines TRBV27 with TRBJ2-1; 10 bases agree with TRBD2. Trimming at V came to 6 bases and at J to 4 bases, leaving 6 bases not matched to a gene. The V gene's germline CDR1 is MNHEY and CDR2 SMNVEV (reference sequence). This CDR3 spans 15 amino acids. The CDR3 DNA follows: TGTGCCAGCAGAGAGGGACTAGCGCCTTACAATGAGCAGTTCTTC. This translates into CASREGLAPYNEQFF.

The DNA for the CDR3 is TGTGCCAGCAGTGCCGGGACTAGCGGGGGCACAGATACGCAGTATTTT. This encodes CASSAGTSGGTDTQYF. The chain has TRBV6-1 and TRBJ2-3; 13 bases are shared with TRBD2. The CDR3 has 16 residues. The V and J ends lost 4 bases and 1 base, in that order; junction bases with no gene match: 2. The germline gives CDR1 MNHNS, CDR2 SASEGT.

This clone occurred once. The gene calls are TRBV10-3 and TRBJ2-5; tentatively, D is TRBD1 or TRBD2 (5 bases each). The end of the DNA is better explained by TRBJ2-7, so the J call may be wrong. Germline assignment: CDR1 ENHRY and CDR2 SYGVKD. The CDR3 loop spans 12 amino acids. CDR3 residues: CAIAGSPYEQYF. The CDR3 DNA sequence: TGTGCCATCGCAGGGAGCCCCTACGAGCAGTACTTC.

This sequence joins TRBV19 and TRBJ2-1, with TRBD1 identical over 10 bases. Unmatched junction bases numbered 15, after V lost 11 bases and J lost 8 bases. CDR1 and CDR2 from the germline V gene are LNHDA and SQIVND (reference sequence). The CDR3 covers 15 residues. The chain's CDR3 is CASSGETGGYDEQFF. The CDR3 DNA reads TGTGCCTCCTCCGGCGAGACAGGGGGCTATGATGAGCAGTTCTTC.

This chain links TRBV29-1 with TRBJ2-2; possibly TRBD1 or TRBD2 for D (5 bases each). V was trimmed by 4 bases and J by 3 bases, leaving 18 bases between them. The CDR3 runs 16 residues. Germline CDR1 SQVTM, CDR2 ANQGSEA. CDR3 nucleotides: TGCAGCGTTGGGTATGAGGGCAGGGATTACACCGGGGAGCTGTTTTTT. This codes for CSVGYEGRDYTGELFF.

The chain employs TRBV5-6 and TRBJ1-1; D is unclear. Trimming cost V 2 bases and J 1 base, with 9 bases left between them. This CDR3 has 14 amino acids. Germline V gene lookup returns CDR1 SGHDT and CDR2 YYEEEE. Here the CDR3 DNA reads TGTGCCAGCAGCTTCCCCCAACAGAACACTGAAGCTTTCTTT. This translates into CASSFPQQNTEAFF.

V and J are TRBV6-1 and TRBJ2-5, with 10 bases fitting TRBD2. CDR1 MNHNS and CDR2 SASEGT come from the germline V gene. The CDR3 loop spans 15 amino acids. The J segment lost 11 bases and the V segment lost 2 bases, leaving 11 bases of the junction unmatched. DNA for the CDR3: TGTGCCAGCAGTGAACAGCGGGGGGGTTCAGGGGAGCAGTACTTC. Amino acid sequence: CASSEQRGGSGEQYF.

With regard to this clone: This CDR3 is also generated by other DNA sequences in the sample. This chain uses TRBV9 with TRBJ2-5; 8 nucleotides align to TRBD1. The CDR3 totals 15 residues. V was pared by 0 bases and J by 5 bases, with 6 bases of the junction left unmatched. CDR1 and CDR2 (germline): SGDLS, YYNGEE. The CDR3 spells CASSVAGQGVETQYF. The CDR3 region has the DNA TGTGCCAGCAGCGTAGCTGGACAGGGAGTGGAGACCCAGTACTTC.

The chain employs TRBV7-3 and TRBJ1-2, with TRBD1 as a possible D gene (5 bases). The CDR3 runs 15 residues. The V and J ends lost 2 bases and 8 bases respectively, with 18 bases between them. Per the germline V gene, CDR1 is SGHTA and CDR2 is FQGTGA. CDR3 nucleotide sequence: TGTGCCAGCAGCTTATTCGTAGGGGCGTCGCTAGGCTACACCTTC. Amino acids: CASSLFVGASLGYTF.

The V call is TRBV19, the J call TRBJ2-1; TRBD1 might be the D (6 bases). The V end was cut by 7 bases, the J end by 7 bases, with 23 bases between. This CDR3 is 16 amino acids long. Germline CDR1 LNHDA, CDR2 SQIVND (reference sequence). The CDR3 loop reads CASTMIHRDSQNEQFF. DNA of the CDR3: TGTGCCAGTACTATGATCCACAGGGATTCGCAGAATGAGCAGTTCTTC.

This sequence joins TRBV12-2 and TRBJ1-6; TRBD1 is the table's D call and was not checked against the DNA. TRBV12-2 is noted as a pseudogene. This CDR3 region has 17 residues. CDR3 sequence (DNA): TGTGCAAGTCGCTTAGCAGACAGGCGGATTGGCAATTCACCCCTCCACTTT. Protein product: CASRLADRRIGNSPLHF.

This chain links TRBV9 with TRBJ1-1; D possibly corresponds to TRBD1 (5 bases). Trimming shortened V by 4 bases and J by 4 bases, and 11 bases separated the two germline ends. The CDR3 is 13 residues long. The germline CDR1 and CDR2 sequences are SGDLS and YYNGEE. CDR3 nucleotides: TGTGCCAGCAGCTCGGGGGAGATCACTGAAGCTTTCTTT. Its protein is CASSSGEITEAFF.

The chain uses TRBV10-3 and TRBJ2-7; D is ambiguous. The germline V gene has CDR1 ENHRY and CDR2 SYGVKD. V was shortened by 8 bases and J by 4 bases, with 24 bases between the two germline ends. The CDR3 extends over 16 amino acids. As DNA, the CDR3 is TGTGCCATCCTTGGTAGAGAGGAGAATGGCCTTTACGAGCAGTACTTC. This translates into CAILGREENGLYEQYF.

V and J are TRBV9 and TRBJ2-1, with 8 bases aligning to TRBD2. CDR3 length: 14 residues. From germline, CDR1 is SGDLS and CDR2 YYNGEE. Trimming cost V 4 bases and J 7 bases; bases outside gene matches: 7. The CDR3 nucleotides are TGTGCCAGCAGCCGCGGGGGGCCAAGGAATGAGCAGTTCTTC. It is translated as CASSRGGPRNEQFF.

This clone was seen a handful of times. The rearrangement links TRBV30 to TRBJ2-7; 12 nucleotides agree with TRBD2. CDR3 size: 13 residues. V was clipped by 1 base and J by 12 bases; unmatched bases: 7. Germline lookup yields CDR1 GTSNPN and CDR2 SVGIG (reference sequence). CDR3 residues: CAWSGSTSGRMYF. Written as DNA, the CDR3 is TGTGCCTGGAGTGGCTCGACTAGCGGGAGAATGTACTTC.

J is TRBJ2-7 and V is TRBV19, with 8 positions matching TRBD2. The CDR3 sequence is 15 residues long. Germline loops: CDR1 LNHDA, CDR2 SQIVND (reference sequence). With 7 bases clipped from V and 6 bases from J, the junction kept 14 bases outside the gene matches. This CDR3 reads CASTPVSGGTGEQYF. Here the CDR3 DNA reads TGTGCCAGTACCCCAGTGAGCGGGGGCACGGGCGAGCAGTACTTC.

V gene TRBV6-1 combines with J gene TRBJ2-7; D is tentatively TRBD1 or TRBD2 (5 bases each). The germline CDR1 and CDR2 sequences are MNHNS and SASEGT. Trimming took 8 bases from V and 5 from J, leaving 10 bases between them. The CDR3 has 11 residues. In DNA, the CDR3 is TGTGCCAGCGGGACCGAGAACGAGCAGTACTTC. It specifies CASGTENEQYF.

The sample holds a few counts of this clone. This may stem from a read error, because a much larger clone lies one nucleotide away. The chain employs TRBV4-2 and TRBJ2-7; 7 positions match TRBD1. Germline values: CDR1 LGHNA, CDR2 YNFKEQ. After removal of 4 bases from V and 0 bases from J, the junction contained 3 bases not matched to a gene. The length of the CDR3 is 14 residues. CDR3 loop: CASSLPGGSYEQYF. In DNA form, the CDR3 reads TGTGCCAGCAGCCTCCCAGGGGGCTCCTACGAGCAGTACTTC.

This clone has more than one count but fewer than ten. V and J are TRBV5-5 and TRBJ2-5; no definite D call. Germline values: CDR1 SGHKS, CDR2 YYEKEE (reference sequence). The V end lost 4 bases, the J end lost 2 bases, and 9 bases lay between the germline ends. CDR3 size: 13 residues. The CDR3 sequence: CASSQDFQETQYF. CDR3 in DNA: TGTGCCAGCAGCCAAGACTTTCAAGAGACCCAGTACTTC.

V usage is TRBV7-9 and J usage is TRBJ2-3; 7 bases fit TRBD1. Per the germline V gene, CDR1 is SEHNR and CDR2 is FQNEAQ (reference sequence). This CDR3 contains 13 residues. After removal of 7 bases from V and 2 bases from J, the junction contained 3 bases not matched to a gene. In nucleotides, the CDR3 is TGTGCCAGCACCGGGACAGACACAGATACGCAGTATTTT. Residues: CASTGTDTDTQYF.

The chain couples TRBV28 to TRBJ2-7; D call uncertain. Trimming stripped 5 bases from V and 1 base from J, with 9 bases between. There are 13 residues in the CDR3. Germline V gene lookup returns CDR1 MDHEN and CDR2 SYDVKM. CDR3 coding DNA: TGTGCCAGCAGTACAAGACGTTCCTACGAGCAGTACTTC. Encoded protein: CASSTRRSYEQYF.

This clone was seen a single time. The rearrangement joins TRBV7-9 to TRBJ2-7; D gene ambiguous. The germline gives CDR1 SEHNR, CDR2 FQNEAQ (reference sequence). Trimming stripped 4 bases from V and 5 bases from J, with 9 bases between. The CDR3 sequence is 12 residues long. The CDR3 sequence is CASSSNSDEQYF. The CDR3 nucleotides read TGTGCCAGCAGCTCTAATTCCGACGAGCAGTACTTC.

J is TRBJ2-3 and V is TRBV15; 7 bases match TRBD2. The V gene's germline CDR1 is LNHNV and CDR2 YYDKDF (reference sequence). V lost 0 bases, J lost 3 bases, and 3 bases stayed unmatched. The CDR3 runs to 15 residues. The CDR3, as DNA: TGTGCCACCAGCAGAGAGTGGGGGGGGACAGATACGCAGTATTTT. It yields the protein CATSREWGGTDTQYF.

This clone was seen a few times. The V and J genes are TRBV4-3 and TRBJ2-2, with 12 bases lining up with TRBD2. In germline, CDR1 is LGHNA, CDR2 YSLEER. This CDR3 comprises 19 residues. V was pared by 0 bases and J by 8 bases, with 13 bases of the junction left unmatched. The CDR3 protein is CASSQDSSPSGGAGGELFF. The CDR3 nucleotides are TGCGCCAGCAGCCAAGATAGTAGCCCTAGCGGGGGGGCCGGTGGGGAGCTGTTTTTT.

This rearrangement joins TRBV28 to TRBJ2-6; a possible D gene is TRBD1 (5 bases). The CDR3 totals 16 residues. V lost 5 bases to trimming and J lost 0 bases, with 11 bases between them. Germline CDR1 and CDR2: MDHEN and SYDVKM. In DNA, the CDR3 is TGTGCCAGCAGTCCCGAGACAGTCTCTGGGGCCAACGTCCTGACTTTC. Protein product: CASSPETVSGANVLTF.

This chain links TRBV6-5 with TRBJ1-6, with TRBD1 identical over 10 bases. The CDR3 loop spans 15 amino acids. CDR1 is MNHEY and CDR2 is SVGAGI in the germline V gene. The J segment lost 8 bases and the V segment lost 4 bases, leaving 5 bases of the junction unmatched. The CDR3 region has the DNA TGTGCCAGCAGTTTCTCCGGGACAGGGGATTCACCCCTCCACTTT. The encoded protein is CASSFSGTGDSPLHF.

In its sample, this clone was seen once. The chain carries TRBV11-3 and TRBJ2-1; 10 bases line up with TRBD2. With V trimmed by 6 bases and J by 5 bases, 10 bases remained unmatched. Germline V gene lookup returns CDR1 SGHNT and CDR2 YENEEA. This CDR3 comprises 16 residues. This chain's CDR3 is CASSRPGTSEDNEQFF. The DNA of the CDR3 is TGTGCCAGCAGTAGACCCGGGACTAGCGAGGACAATGAGCAGTTCTTC.